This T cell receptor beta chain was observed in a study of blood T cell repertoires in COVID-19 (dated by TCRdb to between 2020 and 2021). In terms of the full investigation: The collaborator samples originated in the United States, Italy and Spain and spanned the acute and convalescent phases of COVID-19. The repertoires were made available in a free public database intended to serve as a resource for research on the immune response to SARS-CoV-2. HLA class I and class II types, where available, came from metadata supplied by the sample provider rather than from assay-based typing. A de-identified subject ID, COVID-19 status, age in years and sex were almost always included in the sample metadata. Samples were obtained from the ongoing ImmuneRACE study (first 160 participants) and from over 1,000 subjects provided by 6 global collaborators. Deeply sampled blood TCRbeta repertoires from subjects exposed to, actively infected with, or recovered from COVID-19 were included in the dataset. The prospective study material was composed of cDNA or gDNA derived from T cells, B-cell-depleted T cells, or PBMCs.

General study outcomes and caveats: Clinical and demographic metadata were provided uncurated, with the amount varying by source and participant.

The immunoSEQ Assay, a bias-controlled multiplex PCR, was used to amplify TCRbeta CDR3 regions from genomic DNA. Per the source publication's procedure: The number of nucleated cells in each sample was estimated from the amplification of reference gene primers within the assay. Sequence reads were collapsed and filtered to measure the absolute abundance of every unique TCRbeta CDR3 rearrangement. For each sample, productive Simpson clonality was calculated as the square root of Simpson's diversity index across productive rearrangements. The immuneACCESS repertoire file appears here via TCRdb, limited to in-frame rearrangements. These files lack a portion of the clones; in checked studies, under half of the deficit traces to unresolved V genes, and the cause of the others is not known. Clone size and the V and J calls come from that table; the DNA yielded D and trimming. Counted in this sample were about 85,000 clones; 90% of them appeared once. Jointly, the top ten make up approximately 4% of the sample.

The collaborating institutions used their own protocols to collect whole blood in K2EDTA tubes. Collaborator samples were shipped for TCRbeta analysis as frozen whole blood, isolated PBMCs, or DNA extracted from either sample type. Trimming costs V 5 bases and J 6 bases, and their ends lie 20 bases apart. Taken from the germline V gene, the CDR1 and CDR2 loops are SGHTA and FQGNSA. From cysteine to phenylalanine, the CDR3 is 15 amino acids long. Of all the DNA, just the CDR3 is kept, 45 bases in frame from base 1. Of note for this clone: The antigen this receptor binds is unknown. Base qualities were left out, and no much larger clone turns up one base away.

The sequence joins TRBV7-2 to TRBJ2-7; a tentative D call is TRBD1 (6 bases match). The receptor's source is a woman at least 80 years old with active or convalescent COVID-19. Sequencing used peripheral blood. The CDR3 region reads CASSPNRDTLSEQYF. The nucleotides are TGTGCCAGCAGCCCCAACAGGGACACGCTATCCGAGCAGTACTTC.